This passage covers 3 T cell receptor beta chains from one sample sequenced in a study of T cell responses to AZD1222 COVID-19 vaccine. Measured with immunoSEQ multiplex PCR; TCRdb has only the in-frame clones, and not every one. Of 150,000 to 200,000 clones in the sample, approximately 95% were seen once. The sample here was peripheral blood, taken 28 days after the second AZD1222 dose. Receptors originate from an adult who received the AZD1222 COVID-19 vaccine.

This chain links TRBV4-1 with TRBJ1-1; TRBD1 aligns across 8 bases. Germline CDR1 MGHRA, CDR2 YSYEKL. Trimming removed 2 bases from V and 4 bases from J; junction bases left unmatched: 3. The CDR3 has 14 residues. This CDR3 reads CASSQSTGGTEAFF. CDR3 in DNA: TGCGCCAGCAGCCAATCCACAGGGGGCACTGAAGCTTTCTTT.

The J gene is TRBJ2-3, the V gene TRBV18; D gene uncertain. The CDR3 covers 13 residues. V was clipped by 5 bases and J by 4 bases, with 10 bases between them. CDR1 is KGHSH and CDR2 is LQKENI in the germline V gene. CDR3 bases: TGTGCCAGCTCAGCCTCAGAGGCAGATACGCAGTATTTT. Amino acid sequence: CASSASEADTQYF.

The chain has TRBV28 and TRBJ1-1, with D perhaps TRBD1 (6 bases). The CDR3 is made up of 12 amino acids. CDR1 and CDR2 (germline): MDHEN, SYDVKM. Trimming took off 6 bases at V and 10 bases at J, with 15 bases between the two ends. Here the CDR3 reads CASSRDRLGAFF. In DNA, the CDR3 is TGTGCCAGCAGCCGTGACAGGCTGGGAGCTTTCTTT.